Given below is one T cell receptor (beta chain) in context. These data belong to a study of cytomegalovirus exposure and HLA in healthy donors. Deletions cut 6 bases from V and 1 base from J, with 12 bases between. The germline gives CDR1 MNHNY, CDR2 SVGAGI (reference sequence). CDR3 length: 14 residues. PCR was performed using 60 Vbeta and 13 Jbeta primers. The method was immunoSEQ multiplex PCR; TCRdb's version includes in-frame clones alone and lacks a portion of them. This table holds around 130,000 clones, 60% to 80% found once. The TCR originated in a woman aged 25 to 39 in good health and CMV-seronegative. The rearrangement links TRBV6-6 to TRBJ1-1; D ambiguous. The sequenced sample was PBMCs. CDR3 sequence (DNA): TGTGCCAGCAGCGGGAGGACCTCGAACACTGAAGCTTTCTTT. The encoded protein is CASSGRTSNTEAFF.